Here is one T cell receptor (beta chain) with its context. This record comes from a study of untreated major depressive disorder. The CDR3 loop spans 14 amino acids. The J segment lost 4 bases and the V segment lost 3 bases, leaving 1 base of the junction unmatched. CDR1 is WSHSY and CDR2 is SAAADI in the germline V gene. Measured with immunoSEQ multiplex PCR; TCRdb has only the in-frame clones, and not every one. Of about 21,000 clones listed, about nine tenths are singletons. The receptor comes from a woman aged 40 to 49 in good health. J is TRBJ2-2 and V is TRBV10-2, with TRBD2 matching 8 bases. Material for sequencing was CD4+ T cells from PBMCs. The CDR3 DNA follows: TGCGCCAGCAGTGACGGGAGGGTCACCGGGGAGCTGTTTTTT. This translates into CASSDGRVTGELFF.